The clone carrying this T cell receptor (beta chain) has just one count. As yet, its antigen is unknown. This CDR3 has 14 residues. The germline gives CDR1 SEHNR, CDR2 FQNEAQ (reference sequence). Trimming removed 0 bases at V and 3 bases at J, with 9 bases between. The data are from a study of cytomegalovirus exposure and HLA in healthy donors. Study-level findings and limits: Most CMV-associated TCR beta chains appeared HLA-restricted in a later analysis.

PCR involved 60 Vbeta and 13 Jbeta primers. Sequenced by immunoSEQ multiplex PCR; TCRdb stores in-frame clones only, minus some. Among some 180,000 clones, around four fifths were seen once, and the ten largest hold roughly 3.5%. The TCR sequence derives from a woman aged 55-70 years in good health and CMV-seropositive. The sequencing sample was made of PBMCs. The rearrangement uses TRBV7-9 and TRBJ2-7; D not certain. CDR3 in amino acids: CASSLASIIYEQYF. As DNA, the CDR3 is TGTGCCAGCAGCTTAGCATCTATCATCTACGAGCAGTACTTC. Based on the CDR3 plus reference TRBV7-9 and TRBJ2-7, the full variable domain is DTGVSQNPRHKITKRGQNVTFRCDPISEHNRLYWYRQTLGQGPEFLTYFQNEAQLEKSRLLSDRFSAERPKGSFSTLEIQRTEQGDSAMYLCASSLASIIYEQYFGPGTRLTVT.